The present TCR beta chain was sequenced within a study of blood T cell repertoires in COVID-19. Those who participated ranged in age from roughly 18 to 100 years and resided in about two dozen US areas. Trimming cost V 7 bases and J 7 bases; bases outside gene matches: 10. This CDR3 spans 15 amino acids. CDR1 LNHDA and CDR2 SQIVND come from the germline V gene (reference sequence). Authors' analysis steps: Amplification of reference gene primers provided the estimated nucleated cell counts. Method: immunoSEQ multiplex PCR; TCRdb's copy keeps in-frame clones and lacks some. D and trimming come from the DNA, and the V and J calls and clone size come from that table. The data show under 500,000 clones, with around nine tenths seen just once and about 2% held by the top ten.

The sequencing input was PBMCs or T cells enriched from blood (not recorded which). The receptor's source is a woman aged 18-35 years with acute COVID-19. The chain is built from TRBV19 and TRBJ2-2; 9 bases match TRBD1. Here the CDR3 DNA reads TGTGCCAGTACCCAAAACACAGGGGGCATCGGGGAGCTGTTTTTT. It translates to CASTQNTGGIGELFF.